This T cell receptor (beta chain) was retrieved from a study of blood T cell repertoires in COVID-19. The CDR3 has 14 amino acids. Germline V CDR1 and CDR2: SGHVS, FNYEAQ. Trimming cost V 1 base and J 2 bases, with 6 bases left between them. This clone occurred once. Profiling relied on immunoSEQ multiplex PCR, and the TCRdb table lists in-frame clones only, not all of them. Found here are some 68,000 clones, 75% to 90% of them singletons; the top ten hold 7% to 10%. This clonotype was sampled from a man aged 50 to 59 with active COVID-19. V gene TRBV7-6 combines with J gene TRBJ1-3; D gene ambiguous. Input material: peripheral blood. CDR3 DNA: TGTGCCAGCAGCTTAGTTTCTCCTGGAAACACCATATATTTT. This translates into CASSLVSPGNTIYF.